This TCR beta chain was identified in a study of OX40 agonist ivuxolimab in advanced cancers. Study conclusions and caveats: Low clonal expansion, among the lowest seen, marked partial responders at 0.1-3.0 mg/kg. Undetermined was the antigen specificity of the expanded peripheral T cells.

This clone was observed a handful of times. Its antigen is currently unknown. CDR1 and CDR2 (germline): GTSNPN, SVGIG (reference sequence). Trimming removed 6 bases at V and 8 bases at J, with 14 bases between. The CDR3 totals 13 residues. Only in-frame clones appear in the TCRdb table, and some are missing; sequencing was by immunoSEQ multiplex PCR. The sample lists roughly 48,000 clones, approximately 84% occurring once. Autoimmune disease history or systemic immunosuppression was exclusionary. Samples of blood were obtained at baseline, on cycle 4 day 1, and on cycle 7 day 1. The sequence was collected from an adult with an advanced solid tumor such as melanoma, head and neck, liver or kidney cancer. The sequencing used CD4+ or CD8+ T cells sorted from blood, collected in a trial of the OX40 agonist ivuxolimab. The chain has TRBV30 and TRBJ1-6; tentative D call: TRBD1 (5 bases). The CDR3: CACRGQGYSPLHF. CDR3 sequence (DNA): TGTGCCTGCCGGGGTCAGGGATATTCACCCCTCCACTTT.